A single sample is the source of the 20 T cell receptor beta chains below, sequenced in a study of blood T cell repertoires in COVID-19. Measured with immunoSEQ multiplex PCR; TCRdb has only the in-frame clones, and not every one. The sample has 200,000 to 250,000 clones, roughly 90% seen once; the top ten hold 1.5% to 2%. What was sequenced was peripheral blood. The receptors were sampled from a man aged 35 to 55 with active or convalescent COVID-19.

The genes are TRBV7-9 and TRBJ1-2; possible D gene TRBD1, 6 bases. Trimming stripped 1 base from V and 8 bases from J, with 14 bases between. Germline V gene lookup returns CDR1 SEHNR and CDR2 FQNEAQ (reference sequence). This CDR3 comprises 14 residues. The CDR3 DNA is TGTGCCAGCAGCTTAGTAGCAGGGGATGTGGGCTACACCTTC. It encodes CASSLVAGDVGYTF.

CDR3 sequence reads: CSVKRQTYSNQPQHF. The CDR3 DNA follows: TGCAGCGTGAAAAGACAGACATATAGCAATCAGCCCCAGCATTTT. This chain connects TRBV29-1 to TRBJ1-5; maybe TRBD1 (5 bases). V was cut by 6 bases and J by 0 bases, with 15 bases left in between. The CDR3 covers 15 residues. The germline V gene has CDR1 SQVTM and CDR2 ANQGSEA.

The chain carries TRBV5-1 and TRBJ2-1; 8 nucleotides line up with TRBD2. The CDR3 spans 15 residues. Germline-derived CDR1 and CDR2 are SGHRS and YFSETQ. J gave up 4 bases and V 2 bases, and 5 bases lay outside the gene matches. The CDR3 reads CASSFSSGPYNEQFF. CDR3 nucleotides: TGCGCCAGCAGCTTTTCTAGCGGGCCATACAATGAGCAGTTCTTC. Supplemented by reference TRBV5-1 and TRBJ2-1, the full variable domain reads KAGVTQTPRYLIKTRGQQVTLSCSPISGHRSVSWYQQTPGQGLQFLFEYFSETQRNKGNFPGRFSGRQFSNSRSEMNVSTLELGDSALYLCASSFSSGPYNEQFFGPGTRLTVL.

The chain carries TRBV9 and TRBJ2-3; no clear D gene. The CDR3 spans 13 residues. CDR1 and CDR2 (germline): SGDLS, YYNGEE. With 2 bases removed from V and 3 bases from J, the gap between germline ends came to 7 bases. CDR3 sequence (DNA): TGTGCCAGCAGCGTTGAGGTTACAGATACGCAGTATTTT. Its protein product is CASSVEVTDTQYF.

The chain is built from TRBV5-1 and TRBJ2-1, with TRBD2 matching 10 bases. Germline lookup yields CDR1 SGHRS and CDR2 YFSETQ. The V segment lost 5 bases and the J segment 4 bases; nucleotides outside the gene matches: 6. This CDR3 has 15 amino acids. This chain's CDR3 is CASSVLAGVYNEQFF. The DNA of the CDR3 is TGCGCCAGCAGTGTCCTAGCGGGGGTATACAATGAGCAGTTCTTC.

V usage is TRBV20-1 and J usage is TRBJ1-1; D not resolved. CDR1 and CDR2 (germline): DFQATT, SNEGSKA (reference sequence). The germline V and J ends were trimmed by 3 bases and 10 bases, with 9 bases remaining between them. The CDR3 loop spans 10 amino acids. CDR3 sequence: CSASNSVAFF. CDR3 DNA: TGCAGTGCTAGTAATTCGGTAGCTTTCTTT.

This clone appeared once. V usage is TRBV5-1 and J usage is TRBJ1-2; D is ambiguous. The CDR3 has 12 amino acids. The germline V gene has CDR1 SGHRS and CDR2 YFSETQ. V was pared by 0 bases and J by 6 bases, with 6 bases between. In nucleotides, the CDR3 is TGCGCCAGCAGCTTGGAGGGAGATGGCTACACCTTC. The encoded protein is CASSLEGDGYTF.

The rearrangement uses TRBV27 and TRBJ1-1; possible D gene TRBD1, 6 bases. V lost 5 bases to trimming and J lost 7 bases, with 14 bases between them. Germline V gene lookup returns CDR1 MNHEY and CDR2 SMNVEV (reference sequence). The length of the CDR3 is 13 residues. The CDR3 here is CASSRTAIHEAFF. CDR3 in DNA: TGTGCCAGCAGTCGGACAGCCATCCATGAAGCTTTCTTT.

V and J are TRBV27 and TRBJ1-1, with D maybe TRBD1 (6 bases). CDR3 length equals 15 residues. Trimming stripped 8 bases from V and 7 bases from J, with 23 bases between. Looked up from germline, CDR1 is MNHEY and CDR2 is SMNVEV (reference sequence). In DNA, the CDR3 is TGTGCCAGCCAAGGTGACAGGATCAGGAATGGTGAAGCTTTCTTT. Translating it yields CASQGDRIRNGEAFF.

In its sample, this clone was seen a few times. The rearrangement uses TRBV5-5 and TRBJ2-3; 7 nucleotides match TRBD2. Germline assignment: CDR1 SGHKS and CDR2 YYEKEE (reference sequence). This CDR3 region has 20 residues. The V and J ends lost 2 bases and 2 bases, in that order; junction bases with no gene match: 20. The CDR3 reads CASSFGGSFTTSSTTDTQYF. The CDR3 DNA sequence: TGTGCCAGCAGCTTCGGGGGGAGTTTTACGACTAGCAGCACCACAGATACGCAGTATTTT.

J is TRBJ1-1 and V is TRBV19, with D hard to call. Germline loops: CDR1 LNHDA, CDR2 SQIVND (reference sequence). Trimming shortened V by 8 bases and J by 4 bases, and 14 bases separated the two germline ends. CDR3 length equals 13 residues. CDR3 coding DNA: TGTGCCAGTCGGAATGTGCCGGGCACTGAAGCTTTCTTT. The encoded protein is CASRNVPGTEAFF.

V usage is TRBV28 and J usage is TRBJ1-5; D gene ambiguous. This CDR3 contains 13 residues. V was shortened by 7 bases and J by 3 bases, with 10 bases between the two germline ends. In germline, CDR1 is MDHEN, CDR2 SYDVKM. The CDR3: CASMRVHNQPQHF. The CDR3 DNA reads TGTGCCAGCATGAGGGTTCACAATCAGCCCCAGCATTTT.

This clone appeared once. V and J are TRBV12-3 or TRBV12-4 and TRBJ1-2, with a tentative D call TRBD1 (6 bases). V lost 6 bases, J lost 8 bases, and 13 bases lay in between. The CDR3 has 12 amino acids. The CDR3 sequence: CASSRGAEGYTF. CDR3 DNA: TGTGCCAGCAGCCGGGGGGCGGAGGGCTACACCTTC.

The rearrangement links TRBV9 to TRBJ2-1, with 12 bases identical to TRBD2. J was trimmed by 2 bases and V by 0 bases; bases with no gene match: 6. The germline CDR1 and CDR2 sequences are SGDLS and YYNGEE. The CDR3 has 18 amino acids. The CDR3 sequence is CASSVGLAGGPPYNEQFF. The DNA of the CDR3 is TGTGCCAGCAGCGTAGGGCTAGCGGGGGGGCCTCCCTACAATGAGCAGTTCTTC.

This clone was found once. The chain is built from TRBV18 and TRBJ2-7; TRBD1 matches at 7 bases. The V segment lost 6 bases and the J segment 2 bases; nucleotides outside the gene matches: 13. This CDR3 spans 16 amino acids. Germline CDR1 reads KGHSH; CDR2 reads LQKENI. CDR3 nucleotides: TGTGCCAGCTCGCCGACCCCAGGGGGTCGGACCTACGAGCAGTACTTC. Residues: CASSPTPGGRTYEQYF.

The table lists this clone with a count of one. The rearrangement links TRBV13 to TRBJ2-5; possible D gene TRBD2, 7 bases. The CDR3 length is 16 residues. Germline CDR1 and CDR2: PRHDT and FYEKMQ (reference sequence). Trimming removed 5 bases from V and 4 bases from J, with 20 bases in between. The CDR3 here is CASSATGGGGGETQYF. Here the CDR3 DNA reads TGTGCCAGCAGCGCTACAGGCGGGGGCGGCGGAGAGACCCAGTACTTC.

V and J are TRBV21-1 and TRBJ2-3; the table's D call of TRBD2 was not tested on the DNA. TRBV21-1 is marked as a pseudogene. The CDR3 length is 18 residues. CDR3 sequence reads: CASLLGGRGRPRTDTQYF. CDR3 bases: TGTGCCAGCCTTCTGGGAGGGCGGGGGCGACCACGCACAGATACGCAGTATTTT.

CDR3 loop: CASSPLAGDTGELFF. CDR3 coding DNA: TGTGCCAGCTCACCTCTAGCGGGAGACACCGGGGAGCTGTTTTTT. The chain has TRBV18 and TRBJ2-2, with 10 positions matching TRBD2. The CDR3 sequence is 15 residues long. Germline V gives CDR1 KGHSH, CDR2 LQKENI. J lost 3 bases, V lost 3 bases, and 1 base had no gene match.

V and J are TRBV5-1 and TRBJ2-7; TRBD2 aligns across 8 bases. The CDR3 sequence is 12 residues long. The germline V gene encodes CDR1 SGHRS and CDR2 YFSETQ. The ends lost 5 bases at V and 6 bases at J; junction bases unmatched: 4. CDR3 protein: CASSPGTSEQYF. The CDR3 nucleotides are TGCGCCAGCAGTCCAGGGACTAGCGAGCAGTACTTC. Drawing the rest from reference TRBV5-1 and TRBJ2-7, the complete variable domain is KAGVTQTPRYLIKTRGQQVTLSCSPISGHRSVSWYQQTPGQGLQFLFEYFSETQRNKGNFPGRFSGRQFSNSRSEMNVSTLELGDSALYLCASSPGTSEQYFGPGTRLTVT.

The rearrangement uses TRBV27 and TRBJ2-7, with TRBD2 as a possible D gene (6 bases). The CDR3 is 14 residues long. The V gene lost 5 bases and the J gene lost 1 base, with 12 bases spanning the gap. Germline V gene sequence: CDR1 MNHEY, CDR2 SMNVEV (reference sequence). The CDR3 protein is CASSPKGLSYEQYF. CDR3 DNA sequence: TGTGCCAGCAGTCCAAAGGGACTGTCCTACGAGCAGTACTTC.